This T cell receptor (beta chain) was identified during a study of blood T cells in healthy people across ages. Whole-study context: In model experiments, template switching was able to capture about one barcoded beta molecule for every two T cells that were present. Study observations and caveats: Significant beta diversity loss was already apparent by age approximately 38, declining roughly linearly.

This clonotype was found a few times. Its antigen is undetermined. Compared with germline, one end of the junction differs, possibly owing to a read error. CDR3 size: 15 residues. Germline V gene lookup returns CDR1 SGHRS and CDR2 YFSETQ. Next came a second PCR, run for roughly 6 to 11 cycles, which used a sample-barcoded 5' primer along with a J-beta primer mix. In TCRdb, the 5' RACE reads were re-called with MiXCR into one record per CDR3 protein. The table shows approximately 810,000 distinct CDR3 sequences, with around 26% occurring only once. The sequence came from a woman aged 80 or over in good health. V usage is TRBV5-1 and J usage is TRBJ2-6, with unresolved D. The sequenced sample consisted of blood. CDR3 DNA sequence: TGCGCCAGCAGCTTGGGCACAGCCAAGGCCAACGTCCGGACTTTC. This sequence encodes CASSLGTAKANVRTF.